The subject of this entry is one T cell receptor (beta chain). Its antigen remains unidentified. Qualities for individual bases were not recorded, and no much larger clone is one base off. The sample originates from a study of blood T cell repertoires in COVID-19 (dated by TCRdb to the early 2020s). Background on the whole study: The collaborator samples originated in the United States, Italy and Spain and spanned the acute and convalescent phases of COVID-19. The prospective study material was composed of cDNA or gDNA derived from T cells, B-cell-depleted T cells, or PBMCs. Subjects who had been exposed to COVID-19, were actively infected with it, or had recovered from it provided the deeply sampled blood TCRbeta repertoires that made up the dataset. The repertoires were released in a freely available public database meant as a resource for research on the immune response to SARS-CoV-2. The samples were drawn from two sources: the first 160 participants of the ongoing ImmuneRACE study, and 1,254 subjects contributed by 6 global collaborators. The sample metadata nearly always contained a de-identified subject ID, COVID-19 status, age in years and sex. HLA class I and class II types, where available, came from metadata supplied by the sample provider rather than from assay-based typing. Overall study outcomes, separate from this receptor: Clinical and demographic metadata were provided uncurated, with the amount varying by source and participant.

Taken from the germline V gene, the CDR1 and CDR2 loops are KGHDR and SFDVKD. Measured from the cysteine to the phenylalanine, the CDR3 is 14 residues long. The read is trimmed to its CDR3 DNA, 42 bases read in frame from base 1. From V the trimming removes 1 base and from J it removes 9 bases, while the gene matches leave 1 base of the junction unaccounted for. Each collaborating institution followed its own protocols to collect whole blood in K2EDTA tubes. For TCRbeta analysis, collaborators shipped samples as frozen whole blood, isolated PBMCs, or DNA extracted from either of those sample types. TCRbeta CDR3 regions were amplified from genomic DNA using the immunoSEQ Assay, a bias-controlled multiplex PCR. In the paper's pipeline: Within the assay, amplification of reference gene primers was used to estimate how many nucleated cells each sample contained. Sequence reads were collapsed and filtered to measure the absolute abundance of every unique TCRbeta CDR3 rearrangement. Productive Simpson clonality was computed per sample as the square root of Simpson's diversity index over productive rearrangements. This is the immuneACCESS table as TCRdb keeps it, with only in-frame sequences that have V and J called. A part of the clones is gone; compared with another copy, unresolved V genes explain less than half, and the rest is unexplained. V and J calls plus clone size are reproduced from that table; the DNA served to infer D and trimming. This sample holds hundreds of thousands of clones; roughly 89% were observed only once. The ten largest clones represent more than 1.4% of the sample.

The origin of this receptor is a woman aged 25 to 39 with active or convalescent COVID-19. Sequencing input: peripheral blood. The sequence links TRBV24-1 to TRBJ2-1; 11 bases in between match TRBD2. The CDR3 protein sequence reads: CATSDFTSGGEQFF. At the DNA level, the sequence is TGTGCCACCAGTGATTTTACTAGCGGGGGTGAGCAGTTCTTC.